The 21 T cell receptor beta chains given below trace back to one sample, sequenced in a study of T cell repertoires in cytomegalovirus infection. One entry per CDR3 protein results from TCRdb running MiXCR on the reads. The table lists about 770,000 distinct CDR3 sequences, 25% to 35% of them singletons. Their antigens are not known. The source material was cultured CD8+ T cells from PBMCs, sampled from culture after CMV antigen stimulation. These receptors all stem from a human donor in good health (CMV status not recorded). Some clones in this sample may be carry-over from other donors' samples.

This clonotype has just a few counts. The chain combines TRBV6-1 with TRBJ2-5; D unresolved. The ends were cut back, 6 bases at V and 2 bases at J, with 16 bases in the middle. The germline gives CDR1 MNHNS, CDR2 SASEGT. The CDR3 covers 15 residues. The CDR3 coding sequence is TGTGCCAGCAGCCTAGGGTATAGGCCTCAAGAGACCCAGTACTTC. Translated: CASSLGYRPQETQYF.

This chain uses TRBV6-1 with TRBJ2-7, with D possibly TRBD2 on 6 matching bases. The germline V gene encodes CDR1 MNHNS and CDR2 SASEGT. V was trimmed by 6 bases and J by 0 bases, leaving 15 bases between them. This CDR3 region has 15 residues. CDR3 residues: CASSTGGGNSYEQYV. As DNA, the CDR3 is TGTGCCAGCAGCACGGGTGGGGGGAACTCCTACGAGCAGTACGTC.

This clonotype occurred a few times. The chain links TRBV6-2 or TRBV6-3 to TRBJ2-1, with 9 bases fitting TRBD1. CDR1 is MNHEY, CDR2 SVGEGT, per germline. The CDR3 runs 14 residues. Trimming at V came to 0 bases and at J to 8 bases, leaving 2 bases not matched to a gene. CDR3 protein: CASSYSGTGYEQFF. The CDR3 DNA reads TGTGCCAGCAGTTACTCCGGGACAGGGTATGAGCAGTTCTTC.

The chain joins TRBV6-6 to TRBJ2-5; the match to TRBD1 covers 7 bases. The CDR3 spans 13 residues. J gave up 5 bases and V 5 bases, and 5 bases lay outside the gene matches. The V gene's germline CDR1 is MNHNY and CDR2 SVGAGI (reference sequence). CDR3 region: CASSAGGRETQYF. CDR3 in DNA: TGTGCCAGCAGTGCAGGGGGTAGGGAGACCCAGTACTTC.

This clonotype was observed a single time. The V gene is TRBV6-4, the J gene TRBJ2-5; TRBD2 matches at 13 bases. Unmatched junction bases numbered 10, after V lost 6 bases and J lost 3 bases. The CDR3 is 17 amino acids. Germline loops: CDR1 MRHNA, CDR2 SNTAGT. This CDR3 is CASSNVLGLAGKETQYF. CDR3 bases: TGTGCCAGCAGCAACGTCTTGGGACTAGCGGGGAAAGAGACCCAGTACTTC.

This clonotype was detected ten times or more. The chain has TRBV7-6 and TRBJ1-1, with unresolved D. The CDR3 totals 17 residues. V lost 5 bases to trimming and J lost 10 bases, with 29 bases between them. Germline V gene lookup returns CDR1 SGHVS and CDR2 FNYEAQ. The CDR3 is CASSRERERSGISGAFF. The CDR3 coding sequence is TGTGCCAGCAGCCGGGAAAGGGAGAGGTCGGGGATTTCGGGAGCTTTCTTT.

CDR3 nucleotide sequence: TGTGCCACCAGTGGAGGGGGCACTGAAGCTTTCTTT. It codes for CATSGGGTEAFF. The chain joins TRBV24-1 to TRBJ1-1; a weak D match, TRBD1 (6 bases). The ends were cut back, 5 bases at V and 4 bases at J, with 7 bases in the middle. This CDR3 comprises 12 residues. Germline values: CDR1 KGHDR, CDR2 SFDVKD.

The chain uses TRBV6-6 and TRBJ2-7; 10 bases map to TRBD1. This CDR3 has 17 amino acids. Germline trimming cut 4 bases from V and 3 bases from J; bases unmatched to any gene: 12. Germline CDR1 and CDR2: MNHNY and SVGAGI (reference sequence). The CDR3 region is CASSWVSGTGAFYEQYV. DNA of the CDR3: TGTGCCAGCAGTTGGGTTTCCGGGACAGGGGCCTTCTACGAGCAGTACGTC.

As to this clonotype: At one boundary the junction diverges from the germline segment, which might be a read error. This chain links TRBV7-9 with TRBJ2-5; 7 nucleotides align to TRBD1. Per germline, CDR1 SEHNR and CDR2 FQNEAQ (reference sequence). The CDR3 runs 13 residues. The CDR3 bases are TGTGCCAGCAGCTTAGGAAGATGGCAGGGGGATAACTTC. Amino acids: CASSLGRWQGDNF.

This clonotype came up many times. This chain connects TRBV6-5 to TRBJ1-1; the D gene is possibly TRBD1 (5 bases). Germline loops: CDR1 MNHEY, CDR2 SVGAGI. The V end lost 1 base, the J end lost 0 bases, and 9 bases lay between the germline ends. The CDR3 runs to 15 residues. CDR3 bases: TGTGCCAGCAGTTACTGGACGGACATGAACACTGAAGCTTTCTTT. It is translated as CASSYWTDMNTEAFF.

This clonotype was counted only a few times. At one boundary the junction diverges from the germline segment, which might be a read error. V and J are TRBV7-7 and TRBJ2-3, with 8 bases aligning to TRBD1. From germline, CDR1 is SSHAT and CDR2 FNYEAQ (reference sequence). CDR3 length: 17 amino acids. CDR3 coding DNA: TGTGCTAGCAGCTCTCTCCGGACAGGGACTAGCACAGATACGCAGTATTTT. Amino acids: CASSSLRTGTSTDTQYF.

V usage is TRBV6-6 and J usage is TRBJ2-7; 10 positions agree with TRBD2. Per germline, CDR1 MNHNY and CDR2 SVGAGI (reference sequence). The CDR3 extends over 17 amino acids. V was pared by 5 bases and J by 4 bases, with 14 bases of the junction left unmatched. The CDR3 loop reads CASSQYSGGPKVYEQYF. In DNA, the CDR3 is TGTGCCAGCAGTCAATATAGCGGGGGGCCCAAGGTTTACGAGCAGTACTTC.

This clonotype was picked up a small number of times. The chain links TRBV20-1 to TRBJ2-7; 10 bases are a match to TRBD2. The CDR3 has 14 amino acids. Losses at the gene ends were 3 bases for V and 4 bases for J; bases not matched to a gene: 6. Germline CDR1 is DFQATT and CDR2 is SNEGSKA (reference sequence). CDR3 residues: CSARASGGMYEQYF. The CDR3 DNA follows: TGCAGTGCTAGGGCTAGCGGGGGTATGTACGAGCAGTACTTC.

The chain links TRBV12-3 or TRBV12-4 to TRBJ1-1; a possible D gene is TRBD1 (5 bases). CDR3 length equals 16 residues. V was pared by 3 bases and J by 3 bases, with 17 bases between. CDR3 sequence: CASSFEESGPYTEAFF. CDR3 nucleotide sequence: TGTGCCAGCAGTTTTGAGGAGTCGGGGCCTTACACTGAAGCTTTCTTT.

The CDR3 protein is CATSRGQGEEQYV. CDR3 bases: TGTGCCACCAGCAGAGGCCAGGGTGAAGAGCAGTACGTC. V is TRBV15 and J is TRBJ2-7, with D possibly TRBD1 on 5 matching bases. This CDR3 contains 13 residues. Germline V gene sequence: CDR1 LNHNV, CDR2 YYDKDF (reference sequence). Trimming left V 1 base short and J 7 bases short, with 11 bases between.

The J gene is TRBJ1-1, the V gene TRBV27; TRBD1 aligns across 7 bases. Germline values: CDR1 MNHEY, CDR2 SMNVEV (reference sequence). Losses at the gene ends were 8 bases for V and 1 base for J; bases not matched to a gene: 4. The CDR3 is 13 amino acids. CDR3 amino acids: CASGQGENTEAFF. CDR3 nucleotide sequence: TGTGCCAGCGGTCAGGGGGAGAACACTGAAGCTTTCTTT.

This clonotype was detected only a few times. This chain connects TRBV28 to TRBJ2-5; tentative D call: TRBD2 (5 bases). Germline CDR1 reads MDHEN; CDR2 reads SYDVKM. The CDR3 runs to 14 residues. Trimming removed 4 bases at V and 2 bases at J, with 11 bases between. DNA of the CDR3: TGTGCCAGCAGTTCCCTCGGGATTCAAGAGACCCAGTACTTC. This sequence encodes CASSSLGIQETQYF.

In its sample, this clonotype was seen once. The chain is built from TRBV19 and TRBJ1-5, with 10 bases identical to TRBD1. The ends lost 8 bases at V and 6 bases at J; junction bases unmatched: 7. Looked up from germline, CDR1 is LNHDA and CDR2 is SQIVND (reference sequence). The CDR3 is 14 amino acids. The CDR3 loop reads CASVYRDRGQPQHF. The CDR3 nucleotides read TGTGCCAGTGTATATCGGGACAGGGGTCAGCCCCAGCATTTT.

J is TRBJ1-1 and V is TRBV7-9; a weak D match, TRBD1 (6 bases). The CDR3 loop spans 15 amino acids. Germline-derived CDR1 and CDR2 are SEHNR and FQNEAQ (reference sequence). The germline V and J ends were trimmed by 5 bases and 2 bases, with 15 bases remaining between them. Here the CDR3 reads CASSPLQGINTEAFF. CDR3 DNA sequence: TGTGCCAGCAGCCCTCTACAGGGTATCAACACTGAAGCTTTCTTT.

The chain employs TRBV12-3 or TRBV12-4 and TRBJ1-3; D is unresolved. The CDR3 spans 14 residues. V dropped 10 bases and J dropped 0 bases, with 13 bases sitting between them. The CDR3 DNA reads as TGTGCCACCCACCAGGACTTCTCTGGAAACACCATATATTTT. This translates into CATHQDFSGNTIYF.

There are a few counts of this clonotype. The chain employs TRBV5-1 and TRBJ1-5, with TRBD1 as a possible D gene (5 bases). Germline-derived CDR1 and CDR2 are SGHRS and YFSETQ. The CDR3 length is 15 residues. Trimming removed 0 bases from V and 4 bases from J, with 11 bases in between. The CDR3 nucleotides read TGCGCCAGCAGCTTGGATGGGGGAGTGAATCAGCCCCAGCATTTT. Protein: CASSLDGGVNQPQHF.